This T cell receptor (beta chain) was identified in a study of neurological immune-mediated disorders. The time point is: longitudinal time-point 1 (baseline). Unsorted libraries were generated from 2 million PBMCs held at -80 degrees C. TCRdb analysed the 5' RACE reads with MiXCR anew, one entry per CDR3 protein. The data show some 68,000 distinct CDR3 sequences, with roughly an eighth seen just once and around 4.3% held by the top ten. The table lists this clonotype with many counts. The CDR3 extends over 14 amino acids. V lost 3 bases, J lost 10 bases, and 8 bases stayed unmatched. Germline values: CDR1 DFQATT, CDR2 SNEGSKA (reference sequence).

This clonotype was sampled from a female donor with HTLV-1-associated myelopathy (HAM/TSP). The chain recombines TRBV20-1 with TRBJ2-1; 11 bases line up with TRBD1. Sequencing used PBMCs. The CDR3 loop reads CSASPGTGGREQFF. The CDR3 bases are TGCAGTGCTAGTCCCGGGACAGGGGGTCGGGAGCAGTTCTTC.